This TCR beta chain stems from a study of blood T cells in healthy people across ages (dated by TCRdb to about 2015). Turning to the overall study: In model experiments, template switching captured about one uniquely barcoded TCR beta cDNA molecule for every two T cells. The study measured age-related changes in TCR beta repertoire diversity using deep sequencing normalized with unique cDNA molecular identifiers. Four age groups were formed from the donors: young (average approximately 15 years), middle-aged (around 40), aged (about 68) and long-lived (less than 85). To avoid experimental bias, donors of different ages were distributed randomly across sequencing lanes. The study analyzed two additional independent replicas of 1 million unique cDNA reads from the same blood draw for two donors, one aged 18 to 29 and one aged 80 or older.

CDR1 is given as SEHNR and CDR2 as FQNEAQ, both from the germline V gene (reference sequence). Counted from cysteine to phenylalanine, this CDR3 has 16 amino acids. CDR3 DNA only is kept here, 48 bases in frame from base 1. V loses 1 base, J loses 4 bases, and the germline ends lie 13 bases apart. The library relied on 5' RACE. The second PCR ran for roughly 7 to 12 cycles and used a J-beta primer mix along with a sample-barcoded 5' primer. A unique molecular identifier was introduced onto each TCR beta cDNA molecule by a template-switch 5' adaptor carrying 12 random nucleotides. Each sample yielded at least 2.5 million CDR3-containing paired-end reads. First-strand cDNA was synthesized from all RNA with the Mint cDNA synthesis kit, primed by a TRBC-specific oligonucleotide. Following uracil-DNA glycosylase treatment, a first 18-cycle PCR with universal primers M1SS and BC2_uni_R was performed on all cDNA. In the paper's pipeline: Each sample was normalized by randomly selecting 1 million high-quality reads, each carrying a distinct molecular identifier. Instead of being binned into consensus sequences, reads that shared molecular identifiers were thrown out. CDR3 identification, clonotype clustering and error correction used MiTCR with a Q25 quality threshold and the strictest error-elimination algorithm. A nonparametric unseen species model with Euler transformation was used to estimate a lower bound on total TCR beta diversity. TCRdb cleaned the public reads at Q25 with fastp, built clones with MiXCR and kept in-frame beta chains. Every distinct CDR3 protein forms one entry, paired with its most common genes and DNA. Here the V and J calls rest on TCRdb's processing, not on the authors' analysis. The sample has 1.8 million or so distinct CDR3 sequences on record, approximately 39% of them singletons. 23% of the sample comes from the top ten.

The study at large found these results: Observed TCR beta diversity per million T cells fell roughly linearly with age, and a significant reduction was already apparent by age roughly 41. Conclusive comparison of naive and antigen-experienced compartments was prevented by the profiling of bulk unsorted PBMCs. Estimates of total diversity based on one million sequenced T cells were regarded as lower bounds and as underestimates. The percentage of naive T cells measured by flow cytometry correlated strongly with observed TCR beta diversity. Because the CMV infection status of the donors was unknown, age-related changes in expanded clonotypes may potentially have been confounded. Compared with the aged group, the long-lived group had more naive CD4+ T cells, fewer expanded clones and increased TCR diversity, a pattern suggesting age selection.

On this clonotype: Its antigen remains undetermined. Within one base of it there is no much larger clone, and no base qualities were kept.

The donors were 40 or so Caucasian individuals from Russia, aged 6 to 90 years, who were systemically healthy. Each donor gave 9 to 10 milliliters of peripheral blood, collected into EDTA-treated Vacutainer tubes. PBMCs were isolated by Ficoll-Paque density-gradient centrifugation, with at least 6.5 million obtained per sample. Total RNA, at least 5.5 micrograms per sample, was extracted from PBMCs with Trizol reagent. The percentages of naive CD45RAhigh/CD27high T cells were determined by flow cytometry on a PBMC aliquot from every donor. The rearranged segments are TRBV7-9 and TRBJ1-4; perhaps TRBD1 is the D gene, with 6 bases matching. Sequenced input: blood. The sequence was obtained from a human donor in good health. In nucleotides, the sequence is TGTGCCAGCAGCTTAGTTCCGGGGGCCCTTAATGAAAAACTGTTTTTT. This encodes CASSLVPGALNEKLFF.